These 9 T cell receptor beta chains share one sample of origin, sequenced in a study of glioma-infiltrating T cells listed by TCRdb under 2016. These reads were obtained on an Illumina MiSeq. TCR alpha and beta CDR3 regions were amplified with the iRepertoire nested amplicon-rescue multiplex PCR (arm-PCR) platform from RNA. In-frame beta chains were kept once TCRdb had trimmed the public reads at Q25 with fastp and called clones with MiXCR. Every distinct CDR3 protein forms one entry, paired with its most common genes and DNA. The sample records 15,000 to 20,000 distinct CDR3 sequences, roughly 50% of which are singletons. About 43% of the sample is in the top ten clones. The sequencing input was glioma tissue, nonneoplastic brain tissue, or PBMCs (not recorded which). The receptors were gathered from a human donor with low-grade glioma or glioblastoma, undergoing nonglioma brain surgery, or in good health (not recorded which).

The sample holds many counts of this clonotype. V and J are TRBV19 and TRBJ2-7, with D possibly TRBD1 on 7 matching bases. V lost 5 bases, J lost 0 bases, and 14 bases lay in between. This CDR3 is built from 15 residues. Germline CDR1 is LNHDA and CDR2 is SQIVND (reference sequence). The CDR3 bases are TGTGCCAGTAGTCTCCGACAGGGAGGCTCCTACGAGCAGTACTTC. Its protein product is CASSLRQGGSYEQYF.

The rearrangement uses TRBV27 and TRBJ2-5; D may be TRBD1 (6 bases). V was trimmed by 5 bases and J by 2 bases, leaving 12 bases between them. CDR1 is MNHEY, CDR2 SMNVEV, per germline (reference sequence). CDR3 length: 14 amino acids. CDR3 DNA sequence: TGTGCCAGCAGTCTCCGGACAGTACAAGAGACCCAGTACTTC. Translated: CASSLRTVQETQYF.

The sample holds one count of this clonotype. The rearrangement links TRBV20-1 to TRBJ2-1, with 9 bases aligning to TRBD1. CDR1 DFQATT and CDR2 SNEGSKA come from the germline V gene (reference sequence). The CDR3 has 16 amino acids. The junction had 16 bases not matched to a gene; V was cut back by 5 bases and J by 8 bases. The CDR3: CSASKVAGQGGDEQFF. CDR3 DNA: TGCAGTGCTTCTAAAGTTGCGGGACAGGGCGGTGATGAGCAGTTCTTC.

The CDR3 nucleotides read TGCGCCAGCAGCCACCTCGGGGTGTTAAGTGAGCAGTTCTTC. Protein: CASSHLGVLSEQFF. The chain carries TRBV4-1 and TRBJ2-1; maybe TRBD2 (5 bases). In germline, CDR1 is MGHRA, CDR2 YSYEKL. V lost 3 bases to trimming and J lost 9 bases, with 15 bases between them. This CDR3 has 14 residues.

A few counts support this clonotype. The gene calls are TRBV20-1 and TRBJ1-2; 8 bases map to TRBD1. Per germline, CDR1 DFQATT and CDR2 SNEGSKA (reference sequence). The junction had 5 bases not matched to a gene; V was cut back by 5 bases and J by 3 bases. The CDR3 sequence is 13 residues long. This CDR3 reads CSALLDRDYGYTF. CDR3 sequence (DNA): TGCAGTGCTCTTTTGGACAGGGACTATGGCTACACCTTC.

The rearrangement joins TRBV20-1 to TRBJ1-3; 9 positions agree with TRBD1. The CDR3 covers 17 residues. With V trimmed by 3 bases and J by 2 bases, 11 bases remained unmatched. Germline lookup yields CDR1 DFQATT and CDR2 SNEGSKA (reference sequence). This chain's CDR3 is CSARKQGAHLAGNTIYF. CDR3 coding DNA: TGCAGTGCTAGGAAACAGGGGGCTCATTTGGCTGGAAACACCATATATTTT.

The chain recombines TRBV20-1 with TRBJ1-2; D is undetermined. V was clipped by 0 bases and J by 4 bases, with 12 bases between them. There are 14 residues in the CDR3. Germline lookup yields CDR1 DFQATT and CDR2 SNEGSKA (reference sequence). CDR3 residues: CSARDRVIGYGYTF. For the CDR3, the DNA is TGCAGTGCTAGAGATCGAGTAATAGGCTATGGCTACACCTTC.

This chain uses TRBV7-6 with TRBJ2-7, with TRBD1 matching over 9 bases. Germline values: CDR1 SGHVS, CDR2 FNYEAQ. Trimming cost V 5 bases and J 1 base; bases outside gene matches: 3. There are 14 residues in the CDR3. The CDR3: CASSRDRDSYEQYF. The CDR3 DNA sequence: TGTGCCAGCAGCCGGGACAGGGATTCCTACGAGCAGTACTTC.

This chain links TRBV12-3 or TRBV12-4 with TRBJ2-1; D not certain. The CDR3 runs 14 residues. Deletions cut 3 bases from V and 8 bases from J, with 14 bases between. The CDR3 reads CASSLTGFGDEQFF. The CDR3 DNA sequence: TGTGCCAGCAGTTTGACTGGATTTGGTGATGAGCAGTTCTTC.